One sample yielded the 23 T cell receptor beta chains listed below, sequenced in a study of early T cells in non-severe SARS-CoV-2 infection. One entry per CDR3 protein, called by TCRdb with MiXCR from the 5' RACE reads. The sample lists 25,000 to 35,000 distinct CDR3 sequences, approximately 6% occurring once. Specimen: whole blood. The source is an adult who was a healthcare worker with PCR-confirmed SARS-CoV-2 infection or an uninfected control (not recorded which).

This clonotype has at least ten counts. The rearrangement uses TRBV11-2 and TRBJ2-3; 9 nucleotides agree with TRBD1. Germline assignment: CDR1 SGHAT and CDR2 FQNNGV. The CDR3 runs to 16 residues. The trim removed 2 bases at V and 3 bases at J, leaving 6 bases unmatched. The CDR3 DNA reads TGTGCCAGCAGCTTAATGGGACAGGGCGAAACAGATACGCAGTATTTT. Its protein is CASSLMGQGETDTQYF.

This clonotype has at least ten counts. The CDR3 sequence is CASSDRTVNTEAFF. The CDR3 nucleotides are TGTGCCAGCAGTGACCGGACAGTGAACACTGAAGCTTTCTTT. J is TRBJ1-1 and V is TRBV2; D is perhaps TRBD1 (6 bases). Germline assignment: CDR1 SNHLY and CDR2 FYNNEI. This CDR3 has 14 amino acids. Trimming took 3 bases from V and 0 from J, leaving 8 bases between them. The full variable domain, in which reference TRBV2 and TRBJ1-1 provide the parts outside the CDR3, is EPEVTQTPSHQVTQMGQEVILRCVPISNHLYFYWYRQILGQKVEFLVSFYNNEISEKSEIFDDQFSVERPDGSNFTLKIRSTKLEDSAMYFCASSDRTVNTEAFFGQGTRLTVV.

This clonotype was observed a few times. The chain has TRBV20-1 and TRBJ1-5; D is possibly TRBD1 (6 bases). There are 17 residues in the CDR3. The V end was cut by 1 base, the J end by 1 base, with 17 bases between. Germline CDR1 and CDR2: DFQATT and SNEGSKA (reference sequence). Written as DNA, the CDR3 is TGCAGTGCTAGAGCGCACCAGGGGATAGGGAGCAATCAGCCCCAGCATTTT. The encoded protein is CSARAHQGIGSNQPQHF.

This clonotype was observed at least ten times. V and J are TRBV12-3 or TRBV12-4 and TRBJ1-1; D unresolved. V lost 7 bases, J lost 1 base, and 13 bases lay in between. The CDR3 totals 14 residues. CDR3 bases: TGTGCCAGCACCTTAGGGCGGGCGAACACTGAAGCTTTCTTT. Translating gives CASTLGRANTEAFF.

This clonotype appeared a few times. The rearrangement joins TRBV6-2 or TRBV6-3 to TRBJ2-1; TRBD1 matches at 12 bases. CDR1 is MNHEY and CDR2 is SVGEGT in the germline V gene. The CDR3 is 17 residues long. V was pared by 0 bases and J by 6 bases, with 6 bases of the junction left unmatched. The DNA of the CDR3 is TGTGCCAGCAGTTACTCATTGGGACAGGGGGCGATCAATGAGCAGTTCTTC. It specifies CASSYSLGQGAINEQFF.

The table lists this clonotype with many counts. This chain links TRBV9 with TRBJ1-5; TRBD1 is a possible D gene (5 bases). Germline-derived CDR1 and CDR2 are SGDLS and YYNGEE. The CDR3 extends over 15 amino acids. V was pared by 3 bases and J by 0 bases, with 10 bases between. The CDR3 nucleotides are TGTGCCAGCAGCGGAGGGGAGCCTAGCAATCAGCCCCAGCATTTT. This sequence encodes CASSGGEPSNQPQHF.

This clonotype came up a few times. The chain has TRBV5-1 and TRBJ2-7; TRBD2 aligns across 9 bases. This CDR3 spans 18 amino acids. With 0 bases clipped from V and 3 bases from J, the junction kept 13 bases outside the gene matches. Germline values: CDR1 SGHRS, CDR2 YFSETQ. The chain's CDR3 is CASSLAESSGVSHYEQYF. Here the CDR3 DNA reads TGCGCCAGCAGCTTGGCTGAGTCTAGCGGGGTCTCCCACTACGAGCAGTACTTC.

The CDR3 nucleotides are TGTGCCAGTAGTCAGGTGAACAATGAGCAGTTCTTC. It specifies CASSQVNNEQFF. The genes are TRBV19 and TRBJ2-1; D uncertain. V lost 5 bases to trimming and J lost 5 bases, with 7 bases between them. This CDR3 is 12 amino acids long. The germline gives CDR1 LNHDA, CDR2 SQIVND (reference sequence).

There are many counts of this clonotype. The chain uses TRBV5-4 and TRBJ1-5; D may be TRBD1 (5 bases). This CDR3 has 14 amino acids. Germline V gene data show CDR1 as SGHNT and CDR2 as YYREEE (reference sequence). V lost 0 bases and J lost 4, with 8 bases in between. CDR3 sequence: CASSLAGGNQPQHF. Here the CDR3 DNA reads TGTGCCAGCAGCTTGGCTGGGGGTAATCAGCCCCAGCATTTT.

This clonotype was seen repeatedly, ten times or more. This sequence joins TRBV5-6 and TRBJ1-5; the D is unclear. Trimming removed 0 bases at V and 0 bases at J, with 7 bases between. The germline V gene encodes CDR1 SGHDT and CDR2 YYEEEE. The CDR3 has 15 residues. The CDR3 coding sequence is TGTGCCAGCAGCTTGGCGGTTGATAGCAATCAGCCCCAGCATTTT. As protein: CASSLAVDSNQPQHF.

CDR3 loop: CASSLDGYSQHF. The CDR3 coding sequence is TGCGCCAGCAGCTTGGATGGTTATTCCCAGCATTTT. The chain employs TRBV5-1 and TRBJ1-5; D is unresolved. The germline V gene has CDR1 SGHRS and CDR2 YFSETQ. V was pared by 0 bases and J by 11 bases, with 9 bases between. CDR3 length: 12 amino acids.

In this sample, this clonotype turned up a few times. This chain joins TRBV2 and TRBJ2-5; D is possibly TRBD1 or TRBD2 (6 bases each). Trimming took 4 bases from V and 5 from J, leaving 14 bases between them. This CDR3 comprises 14 residues. CDR1 and CDR2 from the germline V gene are SNHLY and FYNNEI. The chain's CDR3 is CASSGGARKETQYF. The CDR3 DNA follows: TGTGCCAGCAGTGGGGGGGCCAGAAAGGAGACCCAGTACTTC.

This clonotype was recorded many times. The V and J genes are TRBV6-4 and TRBJ2-3, with 9 bases identical to TRBD2. The CDR3 is 15 amino acids. After removal of 0 bases from V and 4 bases from J, the junction contained 2 bases not matched to a gene. Germline V lookup: CDR1 MRHNA, CDR2 SNTAGT. Here the CDR3 reads CASSDSLAGADTQYF. The CDR3 DNA is TGTGCCAGCAGTGACTCACTAGCGGGTGCAGATACGCAGTATTTT.

In its sample, this clonotype was seen many times. The chain links TRBV28 to TRBJ1-2; D is unresolved. The CDR3 spans 12 residues. Per germline, CDR1 MDHEN and CDR2 SYDVKM. Trimming took 7 bases from V and 5 from J, leaving 11 bases between them. The CDR3 loop is CASKTGGYGYTF. Written as DNA, the CDR3 is TGTGCCAGCAAAACCGGAGGATATGGCTACACCTTC.

This clonotype was observed at least ten times. The gene calls are TRBV15 and TRBJ2-7; D is ambiguous. Germline CDR1 and CDR2: LNHNV and YYDKDF (reference sequence). The V end lost 0 bases, the J end lost 1 base, and 7 bases lay between the germline ends. CDR3 size: 14 residues. This CDR3 reads CATSRDQGSYEQYF. The CDR3 coding sequence is TGTGCCACCAGCAGAGATCAAGGGTCCTACGAGCAGTACTTC.

A word on this clonotype: Just one base apart from a much larger clone, this may be a read error. The chain combines TRBV9 with TRBJ2-2; D gene ambiguous. CDR3 length: 16 residues. Trimming shortened V by 1 base and J by 3 bases, and 13 bases separated the two germline ends. Germline loops: CDR1 SGDLS, CDR2 YYNGEE. The CDR3 DNA is TGTGCCAGCAGCGTAAGGTTAGTCAGAGACACCGGGGAGCTGTTTTTT. Encoded protein: CASSVRLVRDTGELFF. Full variable domain (missing parts from reference TRBV9 and TRBJ2-2): DSGVTQTPKHLITATGQRVTLRCSPRSGDLSVYWYQQSLDQGLQFLIQYYNGEERAKGNILERFSAQQFPDLHSELNLSSLELGDSALYFCASSVRLVRDTGELFFGEGSRLTVL.

Only a few counts were recorded for this clonotype. The rearrangement joins TRBV5-4 to TRBJ2-3, with D maybe TRBD2 (5 bases). Germline values: CDR1 SGHNT, CDR2 YYREEE (reference sequence). Trimming pared 1 base from V and 6 bases from J, leaving 18 bases between. The CDR3 runs to 16 residues. CDR3 in amino acids: CASSLRGGPALDTQYF. For the CDR3, the DNA is TGTGCCAGCAGCTTGCGAGGCGGGCCCGCCTTGGATACGCAGTATTTT.

This clonotype occurred many times. V gene TRBV15 combines with J gene TRBJ2-5; D is ambiguous. This CDR3 has 13 residues. V lost 0 bases to trimming and J lost 2 bases, with 4 bases between them. Per germline, CDR1 LNHNV and CDR2 YYDKDF (reference sequence). CDR3 coding DNA: TGTGCCACCAGCAGAGATCCTCAAGAGACCCAGTACTTC. As protein: CATSRDPQETQYF.

This clonotype was counted between two and nine times. This chain links TRBV6-6 with TRBJ2-1, with 10 positions matching TRBD2. The germline gives CDR1 MNHNY, CDR2 SVGAGI (reference sequence). The CDR3 spans 14 residues. The V segment lost 6 bases and the J segment 11 bases; nucleotides outside the gene matches: 10. CDR3 in amino acids: CASSYSGGSFQQFF. CDR3 DNA sequence: TGTGCCAGCAGCTATAGCGGGGGGAGCTTCCAGCAGTTCTTC.

This clonotype occurred many times. The gene calls are TRBV6-8 and TRBJ2-1; TRBD2 aligns across 12 bases. The CDR3 is 18 amino acids. From germline, CDR1 is MNHGY and CDR2 SAAAGT. After removal of 9 bases from V and 7 bases from J, the junction contained 19 bases not matched to a gene. The CDR3, as DNA: TGTGCCAGTGACCTGGGGCTAGCGGGGGGGTTCTCAGTGAATGAGCAGTTCTTC. Translated: CASDLGLAGGFSVNEQFF.

This clonotype was observed many times. The genes are TRBV20-1 and TRBJ2-7, with a possible D match to TRBD2 (6 bases). Trimming stripped 5 bases from V and 6 bases from J, with 23 bases between. Germline V gene lookup returns CDR1 DFQATT and CDR2 SNEGSKA (reference sequence). This CDR3 contains 15 residues. CDR3 amino acids: CSAYPPSALGSEQYF. In DNA form, the CDR3 reads TGCAGTGCTTACCCGCCTAGCGCCCTAGGAAGCGAGCAGTACTTC.

This chain uses TRBV9 with TRBJ2-3; D ambiguous. The CDR3 is 13 residues long. Per germline, CDR1 SGDLS and CDR2 YYNGEE. The V gene lost 0 bases and the J gene lost 10 bases, with 12 bases spanning the gap. CDR3 DNA: TGTGCCAGCAGCGTAGGGGTAAGGGATCCGCAGTATTTT. This sequence encodes CASSVGVRDPQYF.

This clonotype was observed a few times. V usage is TRBV3-1 and J usage is TRBJ2-7; a possible D gene is TRBD2 (6 bases). CDR1 and CDR2 (germline): LGHDT, YNNKEL (reference sequence). V was shortened by 5 bases and J by 0 bases, with 11 bases between the two germline ends. The CDR3 length is 14 residues. Here the CDR3 DNA reads TGTGCCAGCAGCTCGACGGGGGTCTCCTACGAGCAGTACTTC. Translating it yields CASSSTGVSYEQYF.